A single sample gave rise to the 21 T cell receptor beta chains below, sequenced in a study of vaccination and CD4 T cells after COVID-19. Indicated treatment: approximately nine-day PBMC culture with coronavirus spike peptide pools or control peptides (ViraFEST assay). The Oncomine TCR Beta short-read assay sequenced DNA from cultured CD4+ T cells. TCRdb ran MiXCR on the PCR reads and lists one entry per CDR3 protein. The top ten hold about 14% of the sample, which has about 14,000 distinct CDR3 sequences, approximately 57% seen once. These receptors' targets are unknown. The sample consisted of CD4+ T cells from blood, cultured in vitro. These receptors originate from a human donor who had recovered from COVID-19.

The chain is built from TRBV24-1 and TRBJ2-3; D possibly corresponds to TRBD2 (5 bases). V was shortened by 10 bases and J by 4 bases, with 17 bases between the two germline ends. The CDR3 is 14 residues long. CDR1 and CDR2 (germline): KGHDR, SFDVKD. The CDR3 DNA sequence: TGTGCCACTGGAAGCGGATCGAGGGCAGATACGCAGTATTTT. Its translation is CATGSGSRADTQYF.

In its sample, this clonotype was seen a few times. CDR3 loop: CASSFPRDRETRASEQYF. The CDR3 nucleotides are TGTGCCAGCAGCTTCCCCCGGGACAGAGAGACTAGGGCCTCCGAGCAGTACTTC. The chain is built from TRBV7-8 and TRBJ2-7; D is possibly TRBD1 (7 bases). From germline, CDR1 is SGHVS and CDR2 FQNEAQ. CDR3 length: 18 residues. Trimming left V 3 bases short and J 6 bases short, with 27 bases between.

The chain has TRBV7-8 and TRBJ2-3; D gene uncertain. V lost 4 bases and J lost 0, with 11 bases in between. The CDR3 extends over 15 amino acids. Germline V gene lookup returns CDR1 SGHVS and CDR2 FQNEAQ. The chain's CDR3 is CASSYRAFSTDTQYF. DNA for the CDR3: TGTGCCAGCAGCTACAGAGCTTTTAGCACAGATACGCAGTATTTT.

The CDR3 nucleotides are TGCAGTGCTAACCACCGATCTAGCGGGAGTTACGAGCAGTACTTC. Its translation is CSANHRSSGSYEQYF. V and J are TRBV20-1 and TRBJ2-7, with 10 positions matching TRBD2. The CDR3 runs 15 residues. Germline CDR1 and CDR2: DFQATT and SNEGSKA (reference sequence). V lost 4 bases and J lost 4; bases outside the gene matches: 10.

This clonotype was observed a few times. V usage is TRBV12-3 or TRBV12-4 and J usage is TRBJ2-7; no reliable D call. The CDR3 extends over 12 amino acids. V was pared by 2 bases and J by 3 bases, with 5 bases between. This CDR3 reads CASSLNGYEQYF. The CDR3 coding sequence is TGTGCCAGCAGTTTAAACGGCTACGAGCAGTACTTC.

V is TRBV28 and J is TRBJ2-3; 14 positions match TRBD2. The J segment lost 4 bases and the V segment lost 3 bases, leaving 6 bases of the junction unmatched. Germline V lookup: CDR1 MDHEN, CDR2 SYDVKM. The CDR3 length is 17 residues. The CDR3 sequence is CASSFLGTSGSADTQYF. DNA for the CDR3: TGTGCCAGCAGTTTTCTCGGGACTAGCGGGAGCGCAGATACGCAGTATTTT.

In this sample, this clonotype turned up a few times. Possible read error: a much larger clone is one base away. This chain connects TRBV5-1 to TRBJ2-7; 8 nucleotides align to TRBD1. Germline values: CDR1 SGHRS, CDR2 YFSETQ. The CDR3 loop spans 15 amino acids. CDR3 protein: CASSLFGTGPYEQCF. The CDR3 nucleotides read TGCGCCAGCAGCTTGTTCGGGACAGGACCCTACGAGCAGTGCTTC. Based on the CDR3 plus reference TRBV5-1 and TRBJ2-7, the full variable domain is KAGVTQTPRYLIKTRGQQVTLSCSPISGHRSVSWYQQTPGQGLQFLFEYFSETQRNKGNFPGRFSGRQFSNSRSEMNVSTLELGDSALYLCASSLFGTGPYEQCFGPGTRLTVT.

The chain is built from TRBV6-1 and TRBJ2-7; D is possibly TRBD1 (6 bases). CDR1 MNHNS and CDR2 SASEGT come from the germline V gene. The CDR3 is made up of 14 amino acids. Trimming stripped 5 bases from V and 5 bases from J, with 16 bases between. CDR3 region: CASSPDSLFHEQYF. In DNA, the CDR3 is TGTGCCAGCAGTCCGGACAGCCTTTTCCACGAGCAGTACTTC.

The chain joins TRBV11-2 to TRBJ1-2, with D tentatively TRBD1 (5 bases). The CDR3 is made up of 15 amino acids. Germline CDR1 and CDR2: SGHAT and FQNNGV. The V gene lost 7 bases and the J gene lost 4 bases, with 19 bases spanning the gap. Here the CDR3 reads CASKTSPGLGYGYTF. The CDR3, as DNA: TGTGCCAGCAAGACCTCTCCAGGGTTAGGCTATGGCTACACCTTC.

The CDR3 reads CASSYSSTGELFF. CDR3 coding DNA: TGTGCCAGCAGTTACTCTAGCACCGGGGAGCTGTTTTTT. The J gene is TRBJ2-2, the V gene TRBV6-2 or TRBV6-3; no firm D call. The germline V gene has CDR1 MNHEY and CDR2 SVGEGT. V lost 0 bases, J lost 4 bases, and 3 bases lay in between. The CDR3 runs to 13 residues.

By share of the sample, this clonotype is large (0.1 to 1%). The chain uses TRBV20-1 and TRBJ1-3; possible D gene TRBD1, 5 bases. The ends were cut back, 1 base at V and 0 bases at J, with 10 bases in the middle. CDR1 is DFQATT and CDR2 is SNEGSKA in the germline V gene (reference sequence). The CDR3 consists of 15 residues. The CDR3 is CSARGGRTSGNTIYF. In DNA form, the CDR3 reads TGCAGTGCTAGAGGGGGCAGGACCTCTGGAAACACCATATATTTT.

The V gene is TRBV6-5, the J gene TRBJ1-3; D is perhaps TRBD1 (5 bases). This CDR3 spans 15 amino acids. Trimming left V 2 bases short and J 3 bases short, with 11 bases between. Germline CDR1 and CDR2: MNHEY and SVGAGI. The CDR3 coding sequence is TGTGCCAGCAGTTACCCCGGGACGGGTGGAAACACCATATATTTT. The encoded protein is CASSYPGTGGNTIYF.

CDR3 sequence (DNA): TGTGCCAGCAGCTTATGGTACCACCCGGAGGTGGATTCACCCCTCCACTTT. Amino acids: CASSLWYHPEVDSPLHF. This chain links TRBV7-9 with TRBJ1-6, with D uncertain. The CDR3 is 17 amino acids. Looked up from germline, CDR1 is SEHNR and CDR2 is FQNEAQ (reference sequence). The ends were cut back, 2 bases at V and 8 bases at J, with 19 bases in the middle.

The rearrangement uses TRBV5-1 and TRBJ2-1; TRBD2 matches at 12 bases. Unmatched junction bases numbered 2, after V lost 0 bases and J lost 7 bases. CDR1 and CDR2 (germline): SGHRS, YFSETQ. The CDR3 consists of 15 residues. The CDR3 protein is CASSLAGTSGNEQFF. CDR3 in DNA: TGCGCCAGCAGCTTGGCTGGGACTAGCGGGAATGAGCAGTTCTTC.

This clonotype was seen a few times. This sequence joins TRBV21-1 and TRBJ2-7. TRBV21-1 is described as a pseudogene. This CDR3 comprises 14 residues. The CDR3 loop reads CASRLQVNGYEQYF. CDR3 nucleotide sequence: TGTGCCAGCCGTCTCCAGGTAAACGGCTACGAGCAGTACTTC.

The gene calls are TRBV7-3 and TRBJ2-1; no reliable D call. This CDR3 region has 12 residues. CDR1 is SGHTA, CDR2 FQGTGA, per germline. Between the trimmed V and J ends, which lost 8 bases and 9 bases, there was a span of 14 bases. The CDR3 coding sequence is TGTGCCAGCGGAAGCTCCAGTGGTGAGCAGTTCTTC. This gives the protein CASGSSSGEQFF.

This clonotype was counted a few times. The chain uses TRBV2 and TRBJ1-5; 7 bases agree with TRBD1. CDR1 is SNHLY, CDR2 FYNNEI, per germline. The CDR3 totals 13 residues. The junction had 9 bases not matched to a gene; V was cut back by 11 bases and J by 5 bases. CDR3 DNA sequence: TGTGCCGGACACAGGACAGGCGATCAGCCCCAGCATTTT. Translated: CAGHRTGDQPQHF.

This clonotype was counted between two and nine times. CDR3 in amino acids: CASSHPLLRVAKNIQYF. The CDR3 nucleotides read TGCGCCAGCAGCCATCCGTTACTCAGGGTAGCCAAAAACATTCAGTACTTC. The V call is TRBV4-1, the J call TRBJ2-4, with a tentative D call TRBD1 (5 bases). The V end lost 3 bases, the J end lost 0 bases, and 15 bases lay between the germline ends. CDR3 length: 17 amino acids. In germline, CDR1 is MGHRA, CDR2 YSYEKL.

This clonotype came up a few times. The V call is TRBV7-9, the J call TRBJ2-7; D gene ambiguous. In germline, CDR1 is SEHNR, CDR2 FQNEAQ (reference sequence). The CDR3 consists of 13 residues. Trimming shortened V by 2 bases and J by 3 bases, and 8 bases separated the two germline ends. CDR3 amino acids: CASSLKGIYEQYF. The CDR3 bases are TGTGCCAGCAGCTTAAAAGGGATCTACGAGCAGTACTTC.

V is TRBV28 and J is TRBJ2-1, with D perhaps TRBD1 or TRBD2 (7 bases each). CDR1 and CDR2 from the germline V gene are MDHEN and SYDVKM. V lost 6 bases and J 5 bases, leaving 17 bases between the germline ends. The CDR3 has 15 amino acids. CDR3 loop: CASSQGEGRNNEQFF. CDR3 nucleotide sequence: TGTGCCAGCAGCCAGGGGGAGGGTAGAAACAATGAGCAGTTCTTC.

The CDR3 sequence: CATTSGRAGTGELFF. The CDR3 DNA reads as TGTGCCACGACTAGCGGGAGGGCCGGGACCGGGGAGCTGTTTTTT. This sequence joins TRBV12-3 or TRBV12-4 and TRBJ2-2, with 14 bases fitting TRBD2. The ends lost 10 bases at V and 5 bases at J; junction bases unmatched: 6. The CDR3 totals 15 residues.